These T cell receptor beta chains were read from a single sample in a study of graft-versus-host responses after intestinal transplantation. Here immunoSEQ multiplex PCR was the method, and the copy in TCRdb shows in-frame clones only, minus some. The data contain just under 100,000 clones, over 75% of them singletons. Here the sequenced sample was PBMCs, taken 450 to 460 days after intestinal transplant. The source of these receptors is a human patient who received an intestinal transplant, so some T cells may come from the graft donor. Each CDR3 is given with its conserved first and last residue. Each record gives: D gene, J gene, clone size, CDR3 length, V gene, CDR3 DNA, CDR3 protein. D genes are given only for firm matches. Clone sizes are given selectively: once, few, many, or a class where the clone is expanded.

TRBD1	TRBJ2-1	-	15	TRBV5-1	TGCGCCAGCAGCTTGGTGGGACAGGGAGGTGATGAGCAGTTCTTC	CASSLVGQGGDEQFF
-	TRBJ2-3	-	14	TRBV4-1	TGCGCCAGCAGCCAGGTGGGGGACACAGATACGCAGTATTTT	CASSQVGDTDTQYF
-	TRBJ2-5	-	13	TRBV7-3	TGTGCCAGCAGCTTAGTCCCCCAAGAGACCCAGTACTTC	CASSLVPQETQYF
-	TRBJ2-7	-	14	TRBV6-5	TGTGCCAGCAGACTTCTACAGGGTTCGGGGGAGCAGTACTTC	CASRLLQGSGEQYF
-	TRBJ1-5	-	14	TRBV7-2	TGTGCCAGCAGCCCCGGGAACCACAATCAGCCCCAGCATTTT	CASSPGNHNQPQHF
-	TRBJ1-5	-	13	TRBV7-3	TGTGCCAGCAGCTTGGGGCCCGGGCAGCCCCAGCATTTT	CASSLGPGQPQHF
-	TRBJ1-5	-	15	TRBV5-8	TGTGCCAGCAGCCCTAAGGCCCTTTCTAATCAGCCCCAGCATTTT	CASSPKALSNQPQHF
-	TRBJ1-1	-	13	TRBV18	TGTGCCAGCTCCCCGGGCAGGAACACTGAAGCTTTCTTT	CASSPGRNTEAFF
-	TRBJ2-1	-	14	TRBV6-6	TGTGCCAGCAGTTACCCGGCAGGGGACAATGAGCAGTTCTTC	CASSYPAGDNEQFF
TRBD1	TRBJ2-7	-	13	TRBV7-9	TGTGCCAGCAGCCGACAGGGATCGGACGAGCAGTACTTC	CASSRQGSDEQYF
TRBD1	TRBJ1-2	-	15	TRBV5-6	TGTGCCAGCAGCCCGAGACAGGGGGCAGGCTATGGCTACACCTTC	CASSPRQGAGYGYTF
TRBD2	TRBJ2-1	-	11	TRBV7-9	TGTGCCAGCAGCTTAGGGACTAGTCAGTTCTTC	CASSLGTSQFF
-	TRBJ2-7	-	15	TRBV7-8	TGTGCCAGCAGCCCCGACCCGACGGGCGCCTACGAGCAGTACTTC	CASSPDPTGAYEQYF
-	TRBJ1-2	-	11	TRBV19	TGTGCCAGTGCGCTGAACTATGGCTACACCTTC	CASALNYGYTF
TRBD1	TRBJ1-2	-	16	TRBV6-1	TGTGCCAGCAGTGATACAAGACTACAGGGGTTGGATGGCTACACCTTC	CASSDTRLQGLDGYTF
-	TRBJ1-1	few	14	TRBV21-1	TGTGCCAGCAGCCCTCCTCCGGGGAACACTGAAGCTTTCTTT	CASSPPPGNTEAFF
-	TRBJ2-2	-	14	TRBV2	TGTGCCAGCAGAGACAACCGGAACACCGGGGAGCTGTTTTTT	CASRDNRNTGELFF
-	TRBJ2-1	-	15	TRBV5-1	TGCGCCAGCAGCTTGGCCCCAGGCAGGGTCAATGAGCAGTTCTTC	CASSLAPGRVNEQFF
-	TRBJ1-1	-	14	TRBV18	TGTGCCAGCTCCTCAGCGGGAATGAACACTGAAGCTTTCTTT	CASSSAGMNTEAFF
-	TRBJ2-1	-	16	TRBV7-2	TGTGCCAGCAGCCCCATGCGCCGGGACACCAACAATGAGCAGTTCTTC	CASSPMRRDTNNEQFF
-	TRBJ1-2	-	17	TRBV7-9	TGTGCCAGCAGCCTCCTACTACCTGACTCTGATAGCTATGGCTACACCTTC	CASSLLLPDSDSYGYTF
-	TRBJ1-3	few	12	TRBV7-9	TGTGCCAGCAGCGGGACTGGAAACACCATATATTTT	CASSGTGNTIYF